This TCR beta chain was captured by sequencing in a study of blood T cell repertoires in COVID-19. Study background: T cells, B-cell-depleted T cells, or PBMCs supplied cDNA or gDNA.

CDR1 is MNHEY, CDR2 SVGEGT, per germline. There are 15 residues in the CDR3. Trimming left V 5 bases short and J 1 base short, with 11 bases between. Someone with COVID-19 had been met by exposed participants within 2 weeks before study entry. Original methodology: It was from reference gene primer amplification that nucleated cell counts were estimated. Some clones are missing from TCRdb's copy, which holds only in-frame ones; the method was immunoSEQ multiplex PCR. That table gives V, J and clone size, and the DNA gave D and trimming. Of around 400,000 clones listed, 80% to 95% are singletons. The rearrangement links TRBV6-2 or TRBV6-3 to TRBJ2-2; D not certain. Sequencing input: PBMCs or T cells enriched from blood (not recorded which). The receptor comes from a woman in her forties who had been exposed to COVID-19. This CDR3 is CASSTPARNTGELFF. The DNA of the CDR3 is TGTGCCAGCAGTACTCCTGCGAGGAACACCGGGGAGCTGTTTTTT.